This entry lists 27 T cell receptor beta chains sequenced from one sample in a study of T cells of healthy individuals. In TCRdb, the 5' RACE reads were re-called with MiXCR into one record per CDR3 protein. The sample records about 82,000 distinct CDR3 sequences, more than 4.5% being singletons. These receptors all stem from a female donor in good health.

This clonotype was seen only a few times. This sequence joins TRBV5-4 and TRBJ1-1, with D tentatively TRBD1 (6 bases). The germline V and J ends were trimmed by 5 bases and 0 bases, with 17 bases remaining between them. Germline V lookup: CDR1 SGHNT, CDR2 YYREEE (reference sequence). The CDR3 contains 16 residues. CDR3 residues: CASRPRQERMNTEAFF. The DNA for the CDR3 is TGTGCCAGCAGACCCCGACAGGAGAGAATGAACACTGAAGCTTTCTTT.

This clonotype showed up many times. The chain joins TRBV12-3 or TRBV12-4 to TRBJ2-1; D is undetermined. Trimming removed 3 bases from V and 6 bases from J, with 6 bases in between. This CDR3 contains 12 residues. The CDR3 coding sequence is TGTGCCAGCAGTTTGGTAGTCAATGAGCAGTTCTTC. It translates to CASSLVVNEQFF.

The sample holds many counts of this clonotype. J is TRBJ2-3 and V is TRBV7-2, with 10 bases matching TRBD2. The germline V gene encodes CDR1 SGHTA and CDR2 FQGNSA. The CDR3 length is 17 residues. V lost 7 bases, J lost 5 bases, and 15 bases stayed unmatched. The CDR3 is CASTKSWLAGAQDTQYF. The CDR3 bases are TGTGCCAGCACCAAATCGTGGCTAGCGGGAGCCCAAGATACGCAGTATTTT.

This clonotype was seen repeatedly, ten times or more. The chain uses TRBV29-1 and TRBJ1-1, with D uncertain. V was clipped by 4 bases and J by 1 base, with 7 bases between them. The CDR3 is made up of 12 amino acids. CDR1 and CDR2 (germline): SQVTM, ANQGSEA. Written as DNA, the CDR3 is TGCAGCGTTGGAGATACGAACACTGAAGCTTTCTTT. This gives the protein CSVGDTNTEAFF.

This clonotype came up a few times. The rearrangement links TRBV2 to TRBJ1-1; D is perhaps TRBD1 (6 bases). The V and J ends lost 3 bases and 3 bases respectively, with 8 bases between them. The CDR3 has 13 amino acids. Germline CDR1 reads SNHLY; CDR2 reads FYNNEI. This CDR3 reads CASSDGGHTEAFF. In DNA, the CDR3 is TGTGCCAGCAGTGACGGGGGGCACACTGAAGCTTTCTTT.

The chain links TRBV6-1 to TRBJ1-1, with TRBD1 identical over 10 bases. This CDR3 comprises 15 residues. Germline-derived CDR1 and CDR2 are MNHNS and SASEGT. After removal of 7 bases from V and 4 bases from J, the junction contained 9 bases not matched to a gene. The CDR3 here is CASTGTGVKGTEAFF. The CDR3, as DNA: TGTGCCAGCACCGGGACAGGGGTTAAGGGCACTGAAGCTTTCTTT.

In its sample, this clonotype was seen a few times. V is TRBV9 and J is TRBJ2-3; D is uncertain. The CDR3 is 14 amino acids. V was pared by 0 bases and J by 4 bases, with 9 bases between. Germline V gene sequence: CDR1 SGDLS, CDR2 YYNGEE. In DNA, the CDR3 is TGTGCCAGCAGCGTAGCTCTAGTGGCAGATACGCAGTATTTT. It yields the protein CASSVALVADTQYF.

This clonotype occurred a few times. V is TRBV7-2 and J is TRBJ1-1; TRBD1 is a possible D gene (6 bases). V was clipped by 1 base and J by 2 bases, with 11 bases between them. CDR3 length: 15 amino acids. Germline CDR1 and CDR2: SGHTA and FQGNSA. The CDR3: CASSLVAGANTEAFF. CDR3 DNA: TGTGCCAGCAGCTTAGTAGCGGGGGCTAACACTGAAGCTTTCTTT.

The rearrangement uses TRBV18 and TRBJ1-4, with D perhaps matching TRBD1 (6 bases). This CDR3 has 15 amino acids. The germline V and J ends were trimmed by 3 bases and 7 bases, with 15 bases remaining between them. Germline CDR1 KGHSH, CDR2 LQKENI. In nucleotides, the CDR3 is TGTGCCAGCTCACCCTCACAGGGAGGAGTTGAAAAACTGTTTTTT. This translates into CASSPSQGGVEKLFF.

Many counts were recorded for this clonotype. The chain joins TRBV4-3 to TRBJ2-3, with D possibly TRBD2 on 5 matching bases. The CDR3 totals 15 residues. Germline V CDR1 and CDR2: LGHNA, YSLEER. V lost 2 bases and J 6 bases, leaving 15 bases between the germline ends. This CDR3 is CASSQQIRGGDTQYF. The DNA for the CDR3 is TGCGCCAGCAGCCAACAAATACGGGGTGGGGATACGCAGTATTTT.

CDR3 DNA: TGTGCCAGCAGCTTGGGGAGCGGACGGTTGAACACTGAAGCTTTCTTT. Translation gives CASSLGSGRLNTEAFF. The rearrangement links TRBV5-4 to TRBJ1-1; D unclear. Trimming removed 0 bases at V and 0 bases at J, with 12 bases between. The CDR3 has 16 amino acids. Per the germline V gene, CDR1 is SGHNT and CDR2 is YYREEE (reference sequence).

In this sample, this clonotype turned up many times. The chain combines TRBV5-1 with TRBJ1-1; D is ambiguous. From germline, CDR1 is SGHRS and CDR2 YFSETQ. Trimming took 0 bases from V and 8 from J, leaving 8 bases between them. The length of the CDR3 is 12 residues. This chain's CDR3 is CASSLGGREAFF. In DNA, the CDR3 is TGCGCCAGCAGCTTGGGAGGGCGAGAAGCTTTCTTT.

This clonotype occurred many times. The V and J genes are TRBV7-2 and TRBJ2-2, with TRBD2 as a possible D gene (5 bases). Germline CDR1 reads SGHTA; CDR2 reads FQGNSA. V dropped 6 bases and J dropped 6 bases, with 11 bases sitting between them. The CDR3 length is 13 residues. CDR3 in DNA: TGTGCCAGCAGGAGGGTAGGGCCCGGGGAGCTGTTTTTT. It translates to CASRRVGPGELFF.

This clonotype was seen at least ten times. This sequence joins TRBV7-9 and TRBJ1-5; 8 nucleotides line up with TRBD1. The V gene end was trimmed by 2 bases and the J gene end by 2 bases; junction bases not matched to a gene: 5. The CDR3 is made up of 16 amino acids. CDR1 is SEHNR, CDR2 FQNEAQ, per germline (reference sequence). The CDR3 loop reads CASSLSGQGGNQPQHF. Written as DNA, the CDR3 is TGTGCCAGCAGCTTAAGCGGACAGGGCGGCAATCAGCCCCAGCATTTT.

This clonotype was counted at least ten times. This sequence joins TRBV9 and TRBJ2-7, with D perhaps matching TRBD2 (5 bases). The V and J ends lost 0 bases and 5 bases respectively, with 15 bases between them. This CDR3 is 15 amino acids long. Germline assignment: CDR1 SGDLS and CDR2 YYNGEE. Here the CDR3 reads CASSVGELADDEQYF. In nucleotides, the CDR3 is TGTGCCAGCAGCGTAGGGGAGTTAGCTGACGACGAGCAGTACTTC.

This clonotype was seen at least ten times. The rearrangement joins TRBV7-3 to TRBJ2-2; the D is unclear. Germline-derived CDR1 and CDR2 are SGHTA and FQGTGA. The CDR3 is made up of 12 amino acids. Trimming cost V 4 bases and J 7 bases, with 7 bases left between them. CDR3 nucleotides: TGTGCCAGCAGCTGGGCAAACGGGGAGCTGTTTTTT. Translating gives CASSWANGELFF. Supplemented by reference TRBV7-3 and TRBJ2-2, the full variable domain reads GAGVSQTPSNKVTEKGKYVELRCDPISGHTALYWYRQSLGQGPEFLIYFQGTGAADDSGLPNDRFFAVRPEGSVSTLKIQRTERGDSAVYLCASSWANGELFFGEGSRLTVL.

This clonotype was observed many times. V gene TRBV6-5 combines with J gene TRBJ1-1; D unclear. Germline values: CDR1 MNHEY, CDR2 SVGAGI. The CDR3 is 15 residues long. V lost 0 bases to trimming and J lost 4 bases, with 12 bases between them. The CDR3 is CASSYSAGLGTEAFF. The CDR3 nucleotides are TGTGCCAGCAGTTACTCCGCGGGGTTAGGCACTGAAGCTTTCTTT.

V and J are TRBV7-2 and TRBJ1-1; D remains ambiguous. V lost 3 bases to trimming and J lost 0 bases, with 8 bases between them. The germline CDR1 and CDR2 sequences are SGHTA and FQGNSA. The length of the CDR3 is 14 residues. For the CDR3, the DNA is TGTGCCAGCAGCTTGCAGAGTTTGAACACTGAAGCTTTCTTT. Its translation: CASSLQSLNTEAFF.

This clonotype turned up a few times. Written as DNA, the CDR3 is TGTGCCAGCAGCTCCCGAGCGGGAGCGGGACACGAGCAGTACTTC. It is translated as CASSSRAGAGHEQYF. The V call is TRBV13, the J call TRBJ2-7; 8 bases fit TRBD2. CDR3 length: 15 amino acids. CDR1 is PRHDT and CDR2 is FYEKMQ in the germline V gene (reference sequence). The junction had 10 bases not matched to a gene; V was cut back by 4 bases and J by 5 bases.

Ten or more counts support this clonotype. The chain recombines TRBV6-2 or TRBV6-3 with TRBJ2-6, with D maybe TRBD1 (6 bases). The CDR3 has 15 residues. V lost 3 bases to trimming and J lost 2 bases, with 8 bases between them. The germline V gene encodes CDR1 MNHEY and CDR2 SVGEGT. The CDR3 coding sequence is TGTGCCAGCAGTTATAACAGGGCTGGGGCCAACGTCCTGACTTTC. Amino acid sequence: CASSYNRAGANVLTF.

This clonotype was counted only a few times. This sequence joins TRBV5-1 and TRBJ2-7, with D possibly called TRBD1 or TRBD2 (5 bases each). CDR1 and CDR2 (germline): SGHRS, YFSETQ. Trimming left V 4 bases short and J 1 base short, with 15 bases between. This CDR3 has 15 amino acids. CDR3 region: CASSLGTPGSYEQYF. CDR3 coding DNA: TGCGCCAGCAGCCTCGGGACCCCGGGATCCTACGAGCAGTACTTC. Complete variable domain (other parts from reference TRBV5-1 and TRBJ2-7): KAGVTQTPRYLIKTRGQQVTLSCSPISGHRSVSWYQQTPGQGLQFLFEYFSETQRNKGNFPGRFSGRQFSNSRSEMNVSTLELGDSALYLCASSLGTPGSYEQYFGPGTRLTVT.

J is TRBJ2-7 and V is TRBV30; D tentatively reads TRBD1 or TRBD2 (6 bases each). The germline V gene encodes CDR1 GTSNPN and CDR2 SVGIG (reference sequence). CDR3 size: 12 residues. Between the trimmed V and J ends, which lost 2 bases and 6 bases, there was a span of 11 bases. CDR3 nucleotide sequence: TGTGCCTGGAGTCCCGGGGGCGGCGAGCAGTACTTC. Translating gives CAWSPGGGEQYF.

This clonotype was recorded at least ten times. The chain links TRBV7-2 to TRBJ2-4; D gene unclear. The germline V gene encodes CDR1 SGHTA and CDR2 FQGNSA. Trimming removed 1 base at V and 0 bases at J, with 1 base between. CDR3 length equals 13 residues. The CDR3 sequence: CASSLEAKNIQYF. The CDR3 DNA is TGTGCCAGCAGCTTAGAAGCCAAAAACATTCAGTACTTC.

The rearrangement links TRBV12-3 or TRBV12-4 to TRBJ2-1; tentative D call: TRBD2 (5 bases). V lost 5 bases and J lost 0, with 11 bases in between. This CDR3 contains 15 residues. The CDR3 loop reads CASSTSGNSYNEQFF. In DNA, the CDR3 is TGTGCCAGCAGTACGAGCGGTAACTCCTACAATGAGCAGTTCTTC.

This clonotype has a count of ten or more. The rearrangement uses TRBV14 and TRBJ2-1; 7 bases line up with TRBD2. Per the germline V gene, CDR1 is SGHDN and CDR2 is FVKESK. The CDR3 consists of 16 residues. With V trimmed by 3 bases and J by 4 bases, 9 bases remained unmatched. CDR3 protein: CASSHLSSGGYNEQFF. The CDR3, as DNA: TGTGCCAGCAGCCATCTTTCTAGCGGAGGATACAATGAGCAGTTCTTC.

Many counts were recorded for this clonotype. The genes are TRBV7-2 and TRBJ1-1; a possible D gene is TRBD1 (6 bases). Germline CDR1 reads SGHTA; CDR2 reads FQGNSA. The CDR3 has 15 amino acids. The germline V and J ends were trimmed by 5 bases and 11 bases, with 24 bases remaining between them. The CDR3 sequence: CASSAAAQGKGLAFF. The CDR3 DNA is TGTGCCAGCAGCGCCGCGGCTCAGGGGAAAGGGTTGGCTTTCTTT.

In its sample, this clonotype was seen many times. J is TRBJ2-3 and V is TRBV3-1, with D perhaps TRBD2 (5 bases). CDR1 and CDR2 from the germline V gene are LGHDT and YNNKEL (reference sequence). The CDR3 contains 15 residues. The germline V and J ends were trimmed by 1 base and 2 bases, with 10 bases remaining between them. The CDR3 loop reads CASSQGRGSTDTQYF. The CDR3, as DNA: TGTGCCAGCAGCCAAGGAAGAGGGTCCACAGATACGCAGTATTTT.